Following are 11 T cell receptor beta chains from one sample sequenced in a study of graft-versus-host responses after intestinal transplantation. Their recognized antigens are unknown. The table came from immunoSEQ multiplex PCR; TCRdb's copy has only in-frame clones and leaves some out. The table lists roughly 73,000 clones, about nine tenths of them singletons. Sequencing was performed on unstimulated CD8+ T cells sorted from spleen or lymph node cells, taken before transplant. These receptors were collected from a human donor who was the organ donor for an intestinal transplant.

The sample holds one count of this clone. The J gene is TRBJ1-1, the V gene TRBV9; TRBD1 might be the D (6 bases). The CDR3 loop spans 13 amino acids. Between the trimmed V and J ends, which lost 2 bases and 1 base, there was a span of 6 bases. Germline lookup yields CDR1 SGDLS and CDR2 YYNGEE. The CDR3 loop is CASSVDRNTEAFF. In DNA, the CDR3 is TGTGCCAGCAGCGTGGACAGGAACACTGAAGCTTTCTTT.

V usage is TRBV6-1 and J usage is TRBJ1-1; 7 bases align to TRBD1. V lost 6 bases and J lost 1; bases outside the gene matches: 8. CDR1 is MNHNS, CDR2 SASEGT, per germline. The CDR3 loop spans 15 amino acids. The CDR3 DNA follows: TGTGCCAGCAGCTTCTCCCGACAGGGGAACACTGAAGCTTTCTTT. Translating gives CASSFSRQGNTEAFF.

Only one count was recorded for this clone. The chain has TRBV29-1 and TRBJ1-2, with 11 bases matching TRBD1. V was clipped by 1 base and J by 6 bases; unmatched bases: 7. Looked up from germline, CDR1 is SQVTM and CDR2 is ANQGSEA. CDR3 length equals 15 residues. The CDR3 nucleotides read TGCAGCGTTGAAGGTTTAGGACAGGGGGCGAATGGCTACACCTTC. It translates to CSVEGLGQGANGYTF.

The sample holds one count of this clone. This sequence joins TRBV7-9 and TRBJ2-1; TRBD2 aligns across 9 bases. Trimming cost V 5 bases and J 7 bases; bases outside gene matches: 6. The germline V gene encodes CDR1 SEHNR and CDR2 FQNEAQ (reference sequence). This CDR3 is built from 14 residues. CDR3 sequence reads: CASSLPGLANEQFF. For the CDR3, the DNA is TGTGCCAGCAGCCTTCCGGGACTAGCAAATGAGCAGTTCTTC.

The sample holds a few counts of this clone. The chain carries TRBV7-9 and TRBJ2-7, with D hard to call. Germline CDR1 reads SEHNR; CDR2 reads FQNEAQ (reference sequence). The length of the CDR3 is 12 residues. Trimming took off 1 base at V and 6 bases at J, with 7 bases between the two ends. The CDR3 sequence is CASSLGWGEQYF. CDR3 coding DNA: TGTGCCAGCAGCTTAGGGTGGGGCGAGCAGTACTTC.

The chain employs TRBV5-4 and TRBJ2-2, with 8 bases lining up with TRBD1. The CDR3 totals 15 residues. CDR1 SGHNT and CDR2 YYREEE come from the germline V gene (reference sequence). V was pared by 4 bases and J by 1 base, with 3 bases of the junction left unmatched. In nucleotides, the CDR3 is TGTGCCAGCAGCCTCGACAGGGGGAACACCGGGGAGCTGTTTTTT. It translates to CASSLDRGNTGELFF.

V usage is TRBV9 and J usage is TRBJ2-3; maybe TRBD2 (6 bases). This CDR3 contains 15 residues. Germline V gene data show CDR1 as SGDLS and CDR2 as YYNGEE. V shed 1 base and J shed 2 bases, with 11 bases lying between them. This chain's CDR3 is CASSVWDSPTDTQYF. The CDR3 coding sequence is TGTGCCAGCAGCGTATGGGACTCTCCCACAGATACGCAGTATTTT.

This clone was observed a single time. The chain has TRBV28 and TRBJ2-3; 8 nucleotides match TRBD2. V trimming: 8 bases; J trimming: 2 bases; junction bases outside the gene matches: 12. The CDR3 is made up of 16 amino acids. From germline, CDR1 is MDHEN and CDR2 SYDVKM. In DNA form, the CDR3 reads TGTGCCAGCTCCTCACTAGCGGCGACCTTCACAGATACGCAGTATTTT. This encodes CASSSLAATFTDTQYF.

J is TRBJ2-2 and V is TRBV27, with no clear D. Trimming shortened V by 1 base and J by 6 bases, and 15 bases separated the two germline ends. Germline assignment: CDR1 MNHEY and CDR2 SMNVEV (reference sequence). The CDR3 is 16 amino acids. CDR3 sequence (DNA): TGTGCCAGCAGTTTATTAATTGAGGCTAGTTCCGGGGAGCTGTTTTTT. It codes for CASSLLIEASSGELFF.

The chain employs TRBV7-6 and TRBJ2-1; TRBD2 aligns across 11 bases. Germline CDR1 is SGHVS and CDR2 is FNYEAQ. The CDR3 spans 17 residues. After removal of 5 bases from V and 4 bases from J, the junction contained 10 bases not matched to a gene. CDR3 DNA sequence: TGTGCCAGCAGCGCCAGGTCCGGGACTAGCGGTTACAATGAGCAGTTCTTC. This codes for CASSARSGTSGYNEQFF.

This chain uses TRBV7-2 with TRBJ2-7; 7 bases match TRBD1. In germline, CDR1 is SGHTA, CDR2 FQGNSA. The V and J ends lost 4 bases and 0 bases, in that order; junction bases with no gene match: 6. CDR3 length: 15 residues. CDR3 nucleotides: TGTGCCAGCAGCTCTTACAGGGGAAGCTCCTACGAGCAGTACTTC. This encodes CASSSYRGSSYEQYF.